These 30 T cell receptor beta chains were sequenced from one sample in a study of shared clonotypes between healthy human individuals. Assay: immunoSEQ multiplex PCR; the TCRdb copy retains only in-frame clones and omits some. The table includes fewer than 1.4 million clones, about 80% detected once. Sequencing was carried out using memory CD4+ T cells from PBMCs. Subset denoted: CD45RA-negative fraction. The source of these receptors is a man aged 18-30 years in good health. Some clones in this sample may be carry-over from other donors' samples.

This clone was seen once. The chain has TRBV4-1 and TRBJ2-1; D is unclear. Trimming stripped 0 bases from V and 4 bases from J, with 7 bases between. The CDR3 sequence is 14 residues long. The germline gives CDR1 MGHRA, CDR2 YSYEKL. Here the CDR3 DNA reads TGCGCCAGCAGCCAAGATGGAGTGTACAATGAGCAGTTCTTC. It translates to CASSQDGVYNEQFF.

This clone was recorded once. The CDR3 DNA follows: TGTGCCAGCAGCTTAACAGGGGGCTTTCCCGGGGAGCTGTTTTTT. This translates into CASSLTGGFPGELFF. This sequence joins TRBV7-8 and TRBJ2-2, with 9 bases lining up with TRBD1. The V segment lost 2 bases and the J segment 6 bases; nucleotides outside the gene matches: 4. CDR3 size: 15 residues. Germline V gene data show CDR1 as SGHVS and CDR2 as FQNEAQ.

The V call is TRBV30, the J call TRBJ2-2; possible D gene TRBD1, 6 bases. CDR3 length: 14 amino acids. With 3 bases removed from V and 6 bases from J, the gap between germline ends came to 14 bases. Germline V gives CDR1 GTSNPN, CDR2 SVGIG (reference sequence). The CDR3 DNA is TGTGCCTGGAGACCAGCAGGGGTTCCCGGGGAGCTGTTTTTT. This translates into CAWRPAGVPGELFF.

The genes are TRBV7-2 and TRBJ2-2, with TRBD2 matching 8 bases. This CDR3 region has 17 residues. Per the germline V gene, CDR1 is SGHTA and CDR2 is FQGNSA. V gave up 5 bases and J gave up 1 base; unmatched junction bases: 9. CDR3 DNA sequence: TGTGCCAGCAGCCACGTATCCACTAGCGGGAACACCGGGGAGCTGTTTTTT. It encodes CASSHVSTSGNTGELFF.

This chain links TRBV2 with TRBJ2-3, with 7 bases lining up with TRBD1. After removal of 6 bases from V and 2 bases from J, the junction contained 8 bases not matched to a gene. The CDR3 has 15 residues. Germline V gene lookup returns CDR1 SNHLY and CDR2 FYNNEI. DNA for the CDR3: TGTGCCAGCAGGAAAACACAGGGGTTCACAGATACGCAGTATTTT. Protein sequence: CASRKTQGFTDTQYF.

The chain couples TRBV15 to TRBJ2-3; no definite D call. The V and J ends lost 2 bases and 2 bases respectively, with 5 bases between them. This CDR3 contains 13 residues. CDR1 and CDR2 (germline): LNHNV, YYDKDF (reference sequence). CDR3 nucleotide sequence: TGTGCCACCAGCAGACACAACACAGATACGCAGTATTTT. Its protein product is CATSRHNTDTQYF.

The gene calls are TRBV19 and TRBJ2-2; 11 bases are shared with TRBD1. The V gene's germline CDR1 is LNHDA and CDR2 SQIVND (reference sequence). The CDR3 has 14 amino acids. With V trimmed by 5 bases and J by 7 bases, 3 bases remained unmatched. CDR3 protein: CASSVDRGRGELFF. The CDR3 DNA sequence: TGTGCCAGTAGTGTGGACAGGGGGCGCGGGGAGCTGTTTTTT.

The rearrangement uses TRBV7-9 and TRBJ2-1, with a possible D match to TRBD1 (6 bases). The CDR3 is 15 amino acids. Between the trimmed V and J ends, which lost 5 bases and 6 bases, there was a span of 17 bases. CDR1 is SEHNR and CDR2 is FQNEAQ in the germline V gene (reference sequence). CDR3 in DNA: TGTGCCAGCAGCCTACAGGGTGTTGGGAGCAATGAGCAGTTCTTC. This translates into CASSLQGVGSNEQFF.

The chain employs TRBV11-2 and TRBJ2-1, with TRBD2 matching 10 bases. With V trimmed by 1 base and J by 3 bases, 9 bases remained unmatched. The germline V gene has CDR1 SGHAT and CDR2 FQNNGV. The CDR3 totals 18 residues. The CDR3 protein is CASSLVSGLADNYNEQFF. The CDR3 DNA is TGTGCCAGCAGCTTAGTGTCCGGACTAGCGGACAACTACAATGAGCAGTTCTTC.

As to this clone: Other DNA sequences in the same sample also yield this CDR3. The J gene is TRBJ1-3, the V gene TRBV18, with D possibly being TRBD1 (6 bases). The CDR3 consists of 15 residues. From germline, CDR1 is KGHSH and CDR2 LQKENI. V dropped 6 bases and J dropped 0 bases, with 12 bases sitting between them. CDR3 DNA sequence: TGTGCCAGCTCGCAACAGGGAAACTCTGGAAACACCATATATTTT. It translates to CASSQQGNSGNTIYF.

J is TRBJ2-5 and V is TRBV9; D call uncertain. CDR3 length: 14 residues. The germline CDR1 and CDR2 sequences are SGDLS and YYNGEE. Trimming left V 3 bases short and J 5 bases short, with 14 bases between. The CDR3 bases are TGTGCCAGCAGCGCACCCCCGGTCAGCGAGACCCAGTACTTC. Amino acid sequence: CASSAPPVSETQYF.

This clone showed up just a few times. Other DNA sequences in this specimen translate into the identical CDR3. The rearrangement links TRBV20-1 to TRBJ1-1; D ambiguous. Germline CDR1 is DFQATT and CDR2 is SNEGSKA (reference sequence). This CDR3 spans 11 amino acids. The CDR3 DNA reads as TGCAGCGCGGGTGGGAACACTGAAGCTTTCTTT. Its translation is CSAGGNTEAFF.

The chain recombines TRBV18 with TRBJ2-5; tentatively, D is TRBD2 (5 bases). The CDR3 loop spans 15 amino acids. Trimming removed 3 bases from V and 2 bases from J, with 13 bases in between. Per germline, CDR1 KGHSH and CDR2 LQKENI. For the CDR3, the DNA is TGTGCCAGCTCACCTGTCTCCGGGGAGCAAGAGACCCAGTACTTC. Its protein is CASSPVSGEQETQYF.

This chain joins TRBV30 and TRBJ2-7; 7 bases are shared with TRBD1. After removal of 1 base from V and 0 bases from J, the junction contained 6 bases not matched to a gene. This CDR3 has 15 amino acids. CDR1 is GTSNPN and CDR2 is SVGIG in the germline V gene (reference sequence). CDR3 loop: CAWSDIHRGSYEQYF. The CDR3 bases are TGTGCCTGGAGTGACATCCACAGGGGCTCCTACGAGCAGTACTTC.

The chain recombines TRBV4-3 with TRBJ1-1; maybe TRBD1 (5 bases). Germline values: CDR1 LGHNA, CDR2 YSLEER. With 0 bases removed from V and 5 bases from J, the gap between germline ends came to 10 bases. CDR3 length: 14 residues. The CDR3 spells CASSQDAGGTEAFF. The CDR3 coding sequence is TGCGCCAGCAGCCAAGACGCGGGGGGAACTGAAGCTTTCTTT.

The chain has TRBV7-2 and TRBJ1-5; 8 nucleotides agree with TRBD1. V shed 3 bases and J 0 bases; nucleotides not matched to a gene: 7. From germline, CDR1 is SGHTA and CDR2 FQGNSA. This CDR3 is 17 amino acids long. The DNA of the CDR3 is TGTGCCAGCAGCTTCAGGGGGCTGTACTATAGCAATCAGCCCCAGCATTTT. Translation: CASSFRGLYYSNQPQHF. Full variable domain (remainder filled in from reference TRBV7-2 and TRBJ1-5): GAGVSQSPSNKVTEKGKDVELRCDPISGHTALYWYRQSLGQGLEFLIYFQGNSAPDKSGLPSDRFSAERTGGSVSTLTIQRTQQEDSAVYLCASSFRGLYYSNQPQHFGDGTRLSIL.

V usage is TRBV7-2 and J usage is TRBJ1-5; D is ambiguous. From germline, CDR1 is SGHTA and CDR2 FQGNSA. V gave up 3 bases and J gave up 2 bases, with 8 bases separating them. This CDR3 spans 14 amino acids. The CDR3 coding sequence is TGTGCCAGCAGCTTCTGGGCCGGCAATCAGCCCCAGCATTTT. Encoded protein: CASSFWAGNQPQHF. The variable domain in full, completed from reference TRBV7-2 and TRBJ1-5, reads GAGVSQSPSNKVTEKGKDVELRCDPISGHTALYWYRQSLGQGLEFLIYFQGNSAPDKSGLPSDRFSAERTGGSVSTLTIQRTQQEDSAVYLCASSFWAGNQPQHFGDGTRLSIL.

This clone has a single count. This chain connects TRBV30 to TRBJ2-6; D ambiguous. Germline CDR1 reads GTSNPN; CDR2 reads SVGIG (reference sequence). There are 15 residues in the CDR3. V dropped 3 bases and J dropped 4 bases, with 13 bases sitting between them. The CDR3 coding sequence is TGTGCCTGGAGGGGTGCGTCAGTAGGGGCCAACGTCCTGACTTTC. Protein sequence: CAWRGASVGANVLTF.

A single count supports this clone. This sequence joins TRBV20-1 and TRBJ1-2; weak D call: TRBD1 (5 bases). The germline V and J ends were trimmed by 5 bases and 8 bases, with 12 bases remaining between them. Germline V gene data show CDR1 as DFQATT and CDR2 as SNEGSKA (reference sequence). This CDR3 is built from 11 residues. The CDR3 nucleotides are TGCAGTGCTCCGCAGGGACGAGGCTACACCTTC. It codes for CSAPQGRGYTF.

The chain links TRBV6-5 to TRBJ2-3; 10 positions match TRBD2. Germline-derived CDR1 and CDR2 are MNHEY and SVGAGI. The CDR3 covers 13 residues. The trim removed 10 bases at V and 3 bases at J, leaving 4 bases unmatched. The CDR3 reads CATTLAGTDTQYF. In DNA form, the CDR3 reads TGTGCCACTACACTAGCGGGAACAGATACGCAGTATTTT.

The V and J genes are TRBV25-1 and TRBJ2-7; TRBD1 agrees at 10 bases. Trimming at V came to 5 bases and at J to 2 bases, leaving 3 bases not matched to a gene. From germline, CDR1 is MGHDK and CDR2 SYGVNS. This CDR3 region has 14 residues. Here the CDR3 DNA reads TGTGCCAGCAGTAGGGGACAGGGGCCCTACGAGCAGTACTTC. Translating it yields CASSRGQGPYEQYF.

This clone was counted many times. The CDR3 protein is CASSERSLPQFF. The CDR3 nucleotides are TGTGCCAGCAGTGAAAGGTCTCTGCCCCAGTTCTTC. This chain links TRBV6-1 with TRBJ2-1; D gene unclear. From germline, CDR1 is MNHNS and CDR2 SASEGT. Trimming took off 2 bases at V and 13 bases at J, with 12 bases between the two ends. This CDR3 comprises 12 residues.

The gene calls are TRBV5-1 and TRBJ1-4, with TRBD1 matching 10 bases. V lost 4 bases to trimming and J lost 5 bases; unmatched junction nucleotides: 2. Germline CDR1 is SGHRS and CDR2 is YFSETQ. This CDR3 has 14 residues. The CDR3 nucleotides are TGCGCCAGCAGCGTGGGACAGGGGAATGAAAAACTGTTTTTT. It yields the protein CASSVGQGNEKLFF.

The V and J genes are TRBV7-9 and TRBJ1-2; 9 bases match TRBD1. Germline values: CDR1 SEHNR, CDR2 FQNEAQ (reference sequence). V was clipped by 5 bases and J by 4 bases; unmatched bases: 8. The CDR3 extends over 15 amino acids. The CDR3 is CASSPTGQGPYGYTF. The CDR3 region has the DNA TGTGCCAGCAGCCCCACGGGACAGGGTCCCTATGGCTACACCTTC.

V usage is TRBV6-6 and J usage is TRBJ2-7; D not certain. The V gene's germline CDR1 is MNHNY and CDR2 SVGAGI (reference sequence). CDR3 length: 14 residues. V shed 6 bases and J shed 0 bases, with 12 bases lying between them. CDR3 coding DNA: TGTGCCAGCAGCCTCCTGGGCGACTCCTACGAGCAGTACTTC. It specifies CASSLLGDSYEQYF.

The chain carries TRBV9 and TRBJ2-3; 16 nucleotides align to TRBD2. Germline V gives CDR1 SGDLS, CDR2 YYNGEE. The CDR3 consists of 18 residues. The junction had 7 bases not matched to a gene; V was cut back by 4 bases and J by 2 bases. This chain's CDR3 is CASSPGGLAGGITDTQYF. DNA for the CDR3: TGTGCCAGCAGCCCTGGGGGACTAGCGGGAGGGATCACAGATACGCAGTATTTT.

V gene TRBV27 combines with J gene TRBJ2-7; 7 bases match TRBD1. CDR3 length equals 16 residues. Germline V gene lookup returns CDR1 MNHEY and CDR2 SMNVEV (reference sequence). Unmatched junction bases numbered 11, after V lost 5 bases and J lost 1 base. The CDR3 DNA is TGTGCCAGCAGTCCACAGGGGTCCCCCGGGTCCTACGAGCAGTACTTC. This gives the protein CASSPQGSPGSYEQYF.

The chain recombines TRBV28 with TRBJ2-7; 9 bases fit TRBD2. With V trimmed by 8 bases and J by 0 bases, 11 bases remained unmatched. The CDR3 runs 16 residues. Germline V gene sequence: CDR1 MDHEN, CDR2 SYDVKM. CDR3 nucleotides: TGTGCCAGCGGACTACTAGCGGGCAAGCCCTCCTACGAGCAGTACTTC. Translating gives CASGLLAGKPSYEQYF.

Worth noting for this clone: Germline is not matched at one junction end, which may reflect a read error. This sample includes further DNA sequences coding for the same CDR3. The chain is built from TRBV7-3 and TRBJ1-1; 9 bases map to TRBD1. The CDR3 length is 16 residues. Germline assignment: CDR1 SGHTA and CDR2 FQGTGA. The chain's CDR3 is CASSPKRDRAITEAFF. DNA of the CDR3: TGCGCCAGCAGCCCGAAGCGGGACAGGGCGATCACTGAAGCTTTCTTT.

The chain employs TRBV6-1 and TRBJ2-7; D is possibly TRBD2 (6 bases). Trimming shortened V by 7 bases and J by 6 bases, and 19 bases separated the two germline ends. Germline V gives CDR1 MNHNS, CDR2 SASEGT. CDR3 size: 14 residues. DNA of the CDR3: TGTGCCAGCACCCTAGGGCGGGGAATTGGCGAGCAGTACTTC. Translation: CASTLGRGIGEQYF.